Shown below are 18 T cell receptor beta chains from a single sample sequenced in a study of blood T cell repertoires in COVID-19. Data came from immunoSEQ multiplex PCR; TCRdb stores just in-frame clones and leaves some out. Among approximately 190,000 clones listed, 75% to 95% were seen once. Sequencing was performed on peripheral blood. The receptor source for this set is a man between 45 and 60 years old with acute or convalescent COVID-19.

The J gene is TRBJ2-1, the V gene TRBV24-1; 8 nucleotides match TRBD2. This CDR3 has 17 amino acids. Germline V lookup: CDR1 KGHDR, CDR2 SFDVKD. V was pared by 3 bases and J by 0 bases, with 6 bases of the junction left unmatched. The DNA for the CDR3 is TGTGCCACCAGTGATGCGGGACTAGAAAACTCCTACAATGAGCAGTTCTTC. Protein: CATSDAGLENSYNEQFF.

The chain has TRBV19 and TRBJ2-1; tentative D call: TRBD2 (6 bases). Germline V lookup: CDR1 LNHDA, CDR2 SQIVND (reference sequence). This CDR3 is built from 14 residues. V was pared by 5 bases and J by 5 bases, with 13 bases between. CDR3 sequence reads: CASSFSGGNNEQFF. For the CDR3, the DNA is TGTGCCAGTAGTTTTAGCGGAGGGAACAATGAGCAGTTCTTC.

This sequence joins TRBV19 and TRBJ2-2; 7 nucleotides align to TRBD1. This CDR3 spans 15 amino acids. After removal of 5 bases from V and 6 bases from J, the junction contained 9 bases not matched to a gene. Germline assignment: CDR1 LNHDA and CDR2 SQIVND (reference sequence). CDR3 region: CASSLTRQGPGELFF. The CDR3 coding sequence is TGTGCCAGTAGTCTTACCAGACAGGGTCCCGGGGAGCTGTTTTTT.

The chain links TRBV6-1 to TRBJ2-7; a weak D match, TRBD1 (6 bases). The length of the CDR3 is 14 residues. The germline V gene encodes CDR1 MNHNS and CDR2 SASEGT. The V end was cut by 3 bases, the J end by 3 bases, with 12 bases between. The CDR3 sequence: CASSDTGQVYEQYV. For the CDR3, the DNA is TGTGCCAGCAGTGATACGGGACAAGTCTACGAGCAGTACGTC.

The V gene is TRBV7-9, the J gene TRBJ2-2, with TRBD1 identical over 10 bases. Germline assignment: CDR1 SEHNR and CDR2 FQNEAQ (reference sequence). The CDR3 totals 16 residues. With V trimmed by 5 bases and J by 4 bases, 7 bases remained unmatched. CDR3 sequence: CASSARDRGATGELFF. CDR3 coding DNA: TGTGCCAGCAGCGCCCGGGACAGGGGCGCCACCGGGGAGCTGTTTTTT.

The chain joins TRBV19 to TRBJ2-1, with 13 bases that match TRBD2. There are 17 residues in the CDR3. Per the germline V gene, CDR1 is LNHDA and CDR2 is SQIVND (reference sequence). V was clipped by 3 bases and J by 1 base; unmatched bases: 3. CDR3 DNA: TGTGCCAGTAGTATTTGGACTAGCGGGAGTTCCTACAATGAGCAGTTCTTC. Translating it yields CASSIWTSGSSYNEQFF.

CDR3: CASSLGRGVSYEQYF. In nucleotides, the CDR3 is TGTGCCAGCAGCTTAGGACGAGGAGTAAGCTACGAGCAGTACTTC. The rearrangement uses TRBV7-2 and TRBJ2-7; D is unresolved. Trimming removed 1 base from V and 3 bases from J, with 13 bases in between. This CDR3 is built from 15 residues. The germline V gene has CDR1 SGHTA and CDR2 FQGNSA.

Here the CDR3 reads CASSQRSGTGGANTEAFF. The CDR3 nucleotides are TGTGCCAGCAGCCAACGCTCCGGGACAGGGGGCGCCAACACTGAAGCTTTCTTT. The V and J genes are TRBV4-2 and TRBJ1-1; the match to TRBD1 covers 12 bases. The CDR3 is made up of 18 amino acids. CDR1 and CDR2 (germline): LGHNA, YNFKEQ. After removal of 2 bases from V and 2 bases from J, the junction contained 9 bases not matched to a gene.

V gene TRBV5-6 combines with J gene TRBJ1-3, with TRBD1 matching 7 bases. This CDR3 comprises 15 residues. The germline gives CDR1 SGHDT, CDR2 YYEEEE. The J segment lost 0 bases and the V segment lost 4 bases, leaving 4 bases of the junction unmatched. CDR3 protein: CASSQGQYSGNTIYF. CDR3 bases: TGTGCCAGCAGCCAGGGACAGTACTCTGGAAACACCATATATTTT.

The chain is built from TRBV29-1 and TRBJ2-1; D might be TRBD2 (6 bases). The CDR3 totals 14 residues. Trimming cost V 6 bases and J 3 bases, with 15 bases left between them. From germline, CDR1 is SQVTM and CDR2 ANQGSEA. The CDR3 DNA is TGCAGCGTAGACCAGACTAGTTACTACAATGAGCAGTTCTTC. Its translation is CSVDQTSYYNEQFF.

V gene TRBV28 combines with J gene TRBJ2-2; 12 nucleotides line up with TRBD2. J gave up 5 bases and V 2 bases, and 6 bases lay outside the gene matches. CDR3 length: 17 amino acids. CDR1 MDHEN and CDR2 SYDVKM come from the germline V gene. CDR3 coding DNA: TGTGCCAGCAGTTTACCTAGCGGGAGGGCGCTAACCGGGGAGCTGTTTTTT. Its translation is CASSLPSGRALTGELFF.

The rearrangement uses TRBV5-6 and TRBJ2-2; 12 nucleotides match TRBD2. CDR3 length equals 15 residues. J lost 7 bases, V lost 4 bases, and 5 bases had no gene match. Germline lookup yields CDR1 SGHDT and CDR2 YYEEEE. Here the CDR3 DNA reads TGTGCCAGCAGCGGGGGACTAGCGGGTTACGGGGAGCTGTTTTTT. This encodes CASSGGLAGYGELFF.

CDR3 sequence: CASSNRDDNEQFF. In nucleotides, the CDR3 is TGCGCCAGCAGCAACCGGGATGACAATGAGCAGTTCTTC. The chain uses TRBV4-1 and TRBJ2-1, with D perhaps TRBD2 (5 bases). In germline, CDR1 is MGHRA, CDR2 YSYEKL. The V end lost 5 bases, the J end lost 5 bases, and 10 bases lay between the germline ends. The CDR3 length is 13 residues.

The rearrangement uses TRBV18 and TRBJ1-1; 7 nucleotides agree with TRBD1. In germline, CDR1 is KGHSH, CDR2 LQKENI. The CDR3 is made up of 15 amino acids. The ends lost 0 bases at V and 3 bases at J; junction bases unmatched: 4. This CDR3 reads CASSPPSGTDTEAFF. The CDR3 region has the DNA TGTGCCAGCTCACCACCGTCCGGGACAGACACTGAAGCTTTCTTT.

In its sample, this clone was seen a few times. J is TRBJ1-3 and V is TRBV19, with 7 bases fitting TRBD1. Germline CDR1 is LNHDA and CDR2 is SQIVND (reference sequence). The V and J ends lost 5 bases and 3 bases, in that order; junction bases with no gene match: 4. CDR3 length equals 14 residues. The CDR3 protein is CASSPRDSGNTIYF. Here the CDR3 DNA reads TGTGCCAGTAGTCCACGGGACAGTGGAAACACCATATATTTT.

The rearrangement joins TRBV7-3 to TRBJ2-1; D possibly corresponds to TRBD1 (6 bases). This CDR3 comprises 15 residues. Trimming left V 5 bases short and J 2 bases short, with 13 bases between. Germline V gives CDR1 SGHTA, CDR2 FQGTGA. The DNA for the CDR3 is TGTGCCAGCAGCACAGAGGCAGGGGCCTACAATGAGCAGTTCTTC. It encodes CASSTEAGAYNEQFF.

The chain joins TRBV6-2 or TRBV6-3 to TRBJ1-5; TRBD1 is a possible D gene (5 bases). Trimming shortened V by 1 base and J by 2 bases, and 9 bases separated the two germline ends. Per germline, CDR1 MNHEY and CDR2 SVGEGT. The CDR3 is made up of 15 amino acids. Here the CDR3 reads CASSYWGRGNQPQHF. The CDR3 DNA reads as TGTGCCAGCAGTTACTGGGGCAGGGGCAATCAGCCCCAGCATTTT.

This chain uses TRBV18 with TRBJ2-3; TRBD2 matches 13 bases. V gave up 5 bases and J gave up 6 bases; unmatched junction bases: 5. CDR3 length: 15 residues. The germline CDR1 and CDR2 sequences are KGHSH and LQKENI. The CDR3: CASSNGLAGADTQYF. As DNA, the CDR3 is TGTGCCAGCTCAAACGGACTAGCGGGGGCCGATACGCAGTATTTT.